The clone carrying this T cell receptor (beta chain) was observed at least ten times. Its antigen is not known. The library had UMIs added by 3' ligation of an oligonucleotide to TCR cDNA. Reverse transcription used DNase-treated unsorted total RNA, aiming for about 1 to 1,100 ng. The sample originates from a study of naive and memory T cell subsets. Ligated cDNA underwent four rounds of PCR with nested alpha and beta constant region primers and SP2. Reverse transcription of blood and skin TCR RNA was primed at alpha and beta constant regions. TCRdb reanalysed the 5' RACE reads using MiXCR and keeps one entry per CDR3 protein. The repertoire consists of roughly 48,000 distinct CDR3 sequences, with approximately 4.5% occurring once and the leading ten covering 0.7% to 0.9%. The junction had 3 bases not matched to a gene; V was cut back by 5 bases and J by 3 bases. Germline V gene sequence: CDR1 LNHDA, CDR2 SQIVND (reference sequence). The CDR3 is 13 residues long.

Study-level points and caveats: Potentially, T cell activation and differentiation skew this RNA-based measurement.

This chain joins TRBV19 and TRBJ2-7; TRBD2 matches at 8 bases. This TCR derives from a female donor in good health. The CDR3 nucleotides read TGTGCCAGTAGTGTTGGGACTAGCTACGAGCAGTACTTC. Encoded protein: CASSVGTSYEQYF. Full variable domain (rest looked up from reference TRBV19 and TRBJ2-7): DGGITQSPKYLFRKEGQNVTLSCEQNLNHDAMYWYRQDPGQGLRLIYYSQIVNDFQKGDIAEGYSVSREKKESFPLTVTSAQKNPTAFYLCASSVGTSYEQYFGPGTRLTVT.